The sequence of this TCR beta chain was determined in a study of control samples from healthy donors and cancer patients. Germline-derived CDR1 and CDR2 are SQVTM and ANQGSEA. V was pared by 0 bases and J by 10 bases, with 4 bases between. The CDR3 covers 10 residues. Here immunoSEQ multiplex PCR was the method, and the copy in TCRdb shows in-frame clones only, minus some. The sample lists 35,000 to 50,000 clones; 80% to 90% were seen once. The rearrangement joins TRBV29-1 to TRBJ2-1; D gene uncertain. This sequence was found in a woman between 55 and 75 years old with lung cancer. Specimen: PBMCs. The CDR3 is CSVEEREQFF. The CDR3 nucleotides are TGCAGCGTTGAAGAACGAGAGCAGTTCTTC.